The clone carrying this T cell receptor (beta chain) was seen a single time. Its cognate antigen is unknown. Naive CD8 cells comprised CD45RO-negative, CCR7-positively selected cells, excluding terminally differentiated effector memory CD45RA+ cells. The entry originates in a study of shared clonotypes between healthy human individuals. Across the study: Three CD4 naive, three CD4 memory, two CD8 naive and one CD8 memory plate were used per donor. Findings and caveats of the study: The authors expected sequencing depth to affect clonotype sharing among donors. Compared with memory subsets, naive subsets generally had larger estimated richness.

Assay: immunoSEQ multiplex PCR; the TCRdb copy retains only in-frame clones and omits some. The sample yields 700,000 to 950,000 clones, just over 95% seen once. The CDR3 runs 10 residues. Germline CDR1 is SNHLY and CDR2 is FYNNEI. V was shortened by 6 bases and J by 7 bases, with 6 bases between the two germline ends. Sample: naive CD8+ T cells sorted from blood. This TCR was sampled from a young man in good health. The chain carries TRBV2 and TRBJ1-2, with D hard to call. This CDR3 reads CASRGSGYTF. For the CDR3, the DNA is TGTGCCAGCAGAGGGAGTGGCTACACCTTC.